This T cell receptor beta chain appears in the sequencing data of a study of T cell responses to AZD1222 COVID-19 vaccine. For the study at large: Samples with a second dose at about 4 or about 12 weeks were pooled together.

The germline V gene encodes CDR1 SGDLS and CDR2 YYNGEE. V was clipped by 5 bases and J by 6 bases; unmatched bases: 9. The CDR3 totals 14 residues. Comments on this clone: Its antigen is still unknown.

The table came from immunoSEQ multiplex PCR; TCRdb's copy has only in-frame clones and leaves some out. The sample shows about 120,000 clones, less than 90% of them seen only once. Study conclusions and caveats: The breadth and depth of Spike-specific TCRs increased once two AZD1222 doses had been given.

The chain links TRBV9 to TRBJ2-3; 7 nucleotides align to TRBD2. The receptor was isolated from an adult in good health. The sequences come from peripheral blood, collected on day 0 of AZD1222 vaccination. The CDR3 reads CASRPTGGIDTQYF. Written as DNA, the CDR3 is TGTGCCAGCAGGCCTACCGGGGGGATCGATACGCAGTATTTT. The whole variable domain, remainder taken from reference TRBV9 and TRBJ2-3, is DSGVTQTPKHLITATGQRVTLRCSPRSGDLSVYWYQQSLDQGLQFLIQYYNGEERAKGNILERFSAQQFPDLHSELNLSSLELGDSALYFCASRPTGGIDTQYFGPGTRLTVL.